This T cell receptor beta chain comes out of a study of blood T cell repertoires in COVID-19. Study overall: The United States, Italy and Spain provided the acute and convalescent COVID-19 samples. T cells, B-cell-depleted T cells, or PBMCs supplied cDNA or gDNA.

Profiling relied on immunoSEQ multiplex PCR, and the TCRdb table lists in-frame clones only, not all of them. The sample includes 100,000 to 150,000 clones, over 75% seen only once; the top ten take about 18%. Followed longitudinally, the Seattle patients had been enrolled during active infection. Looked up from germline, CDR1 is MNHNY and CDR2 is SVGAGI (reference sequence). V lost 2 bases and J lost 5, with 18 bases in between. CDR3 length: 16 residues. The gene calls are TRBV6-6 and TRBJ1-1; D is possibly TRBD1 (6 bases). The sample consisted of peripheral blood. The source is a man under 40 with COVID-19, enrolled during active disease. CDR3 sequence reads: CASSYPASRGGTEAFF. For the CDR3, the DNA is TGTGCCAGCAGTTACCCCGCTTCAAGGGGGGGGACTGAAGCTTTCTTT.